Presented here are 9 T cell receptor beta chains from one specimen sequenced in a study of cytomegalovirus exposure and HLA in healthy donors (dated by TCRdb to about 2017). The library was built by means of the immunoSEQ multiplex PCR assay. A mixture of 60 forward primers for TCR Vbeta segments and 13 reverse primers for TCR Jbeta segments was used in the multiplex PCR. Sourced from immuneACCESS, this table was stored by TCRdb with only in-frame sequences that have V and J called. A share of the clones is absent; for the studies checked, an unresolved V gene accounts for under half, and the remainder has no known explanation. Present in this sample are roughly 110,000 clones, 65% to 80% of which were seen just once. More than 4% of the sample is taken by the ten largest. Material: PBMCs. The receptor source for this set is a male donor in good health and CMV-seronegative.

This chain links TRBV5-1 with TRBJ1-1; D is perhaps TRBD1 (5 bases). Deletions cut 3 bases from V and 1 base from J, with 16 bases between. This CDR3 has 16 residues. Germline-derived CDR1 and CDR2 are SGHRS and YFSETQ. CDR3 sequence: CASSWGGGGRNTEAFF. The CDR3, as DNA: TGCGCCAGCAGCTGGGGCGGGGGTGGGCGGAACACTGAAGCTTTCTTT.

The V and J genes are TRBV18 and TRBJ1-4; 7 bases line up with TRBD1. This CDR3 has 16 residues. Germline CDR1 KGHSH, CDR2 LQKENI. The junction had 3 bases not matched to a gene; V was cut back by 0 bases and J by 2 bases. CDR3 sequence (DNA): TGTGCCAGCTCACCACCCACAGGGGTTACTAATGAAAAACTGTTTTTT. Its translation: CASSPPTGVTNEKLFF.

The rearrangement uses TRBV5-4 and TRBJ2-7, with TRBD2 matching over 9 bases. The V gene's germline CDR1 is SGHNT and CDR2 YYREEE (reference sequence). V shed 1 base, J shed 6 bases, and the junction held 11 bases outside the gene matches. The CDR3 extends over 16 amino acids. Here the CDR3 DNA reads TGTGCCAGCAGCTTGAGGGGCGGGAGGGCCCACTTCGAGCAGTACTTC. As protein: CASSLRGGRAHFEQYF.

This sequence joins TRBV5-4 and TRBJ2-7; D possibly corresponds to TRBD1 (5 bases). The CDR3 is made up of 15 amino acids. CDR1 and CDR2 from the germline V gene are SGHNT and YYREEE (reference sequence). V gave up 6 bases and J gave up 0 bases, with 16 bases separating them. The CDR3 reads CASTSSDSISYEQYF. The DNA for the CDR3 is TGTGCCAGCACCTCCTCAGACAGCATCTCCTACGAGCAGTACTTC.

The CDR3 protein is CASSLPGLAGGTGEQFF. The CDR3 DNA is TGTGCCAGCAGCTTACCGGGACTAGCGGGAGGAACGGGTGAGCAGTTCTTC. The chain combines TRBV13 with TRBJ2-1; TRBD2 matches 15 bases. The V gene's germline CDR1 is PRHDT and CDR2 FYEKMQ (reference sequence). Trimming cost V 2 bases and J 9 bases; bases outside gene matches: 8. This CDR3 comprises 17 residues.

The rearrangement uses TRBV5-1 and TRBJ1-1, with D unclear. Germline-derived CDR1 and CDR2 are SGHRS and YFSETQ. This CDR3 has 15 amino acids. V was clipped by 3 bases and J by 6 bases, with 18 bases between them. The CDR3 bases are TGCGCCAGCAGCTCCGGCCGCCTAGGTATGCCTGAAGCTTTCTTT. Translating gives CASSSGRLGMPEAFF. Full variable domain (outside the CDR3, taken from reference TRBV5-1 and TRBJ1-1): KAGVTQTPRYLIKTRGQQVTLSCSPISGHRSVSWYQQTPGQGLQFLFEYFSETQRNKGNFPGRFSGRQFSNSRSEMNVSTLELGDSALYLCASSSGRLGMPEAFFGQGTRLTVV.

This clone came up a few times. The chain is built from TRBV5-4 and TRBJ1-1; 9 bases line up with TRBD1. CDR3 length equals 14 residues. The V gene's germline CDR1 is SGHNT and CDR2 YYREEE (reference sequence). V shed 5 bases, J shed 4 bases, and the junction held 6 bases outside the gene matches. CDR3 region: CASSPGTGSTEAFF. DNA for the CDR3: TGTGCCAGCAGTCCCGGGACAGGGAGCACTGAAGCTTTCTTT.

This clone was observed a single time. The chain uses TRBV27 and TRBJ2-1; 7 bases line up with TRBD1. The V gene end was trimmed by 5 bases and the J gene end by 7 bases; junction bases not matched to a gene: 11. Looked up from germline, CDR1 is MNHEY and CDR2 is SMNVEV (reference sequence). The CDR3 contains 15 residues. CDR3 sequence (DNA): TGTGCCAGCAGTCTGAAAGGGGGCATGGCAAATGAGCAGTTCTTC. Translation gives CASSLKGGMANEQFF.

This clone appeared a single time. This chain uses TRBV7-8 with TRBJ2-5; TRBD2 might be the D (5 bases). The CDR3 is 14 amino acids. Trimming removed 0 bases at V and 4 bases at J, with 9 bases between. Germline loops: CDR1 SGHVS, CDR2 FQNEAQ. The CDR3, as DNA: TGTGCCAGCAGCTTAGCGGTTGAGGGAGAGACCCAGTACTTC. Residues: CASSLAVEGETQYF.